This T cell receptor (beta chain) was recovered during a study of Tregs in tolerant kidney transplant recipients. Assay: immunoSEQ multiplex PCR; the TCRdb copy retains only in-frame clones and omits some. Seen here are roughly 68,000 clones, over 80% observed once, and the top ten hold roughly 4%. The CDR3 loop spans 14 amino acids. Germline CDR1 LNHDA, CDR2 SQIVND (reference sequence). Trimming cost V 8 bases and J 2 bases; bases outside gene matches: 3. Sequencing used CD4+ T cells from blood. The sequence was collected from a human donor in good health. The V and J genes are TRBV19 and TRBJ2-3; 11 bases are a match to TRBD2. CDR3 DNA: TGTGCCAGTGGGACTAGCGGCTACACAGATACGCAGTATTTT. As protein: CASGTSGYTDTQYF.